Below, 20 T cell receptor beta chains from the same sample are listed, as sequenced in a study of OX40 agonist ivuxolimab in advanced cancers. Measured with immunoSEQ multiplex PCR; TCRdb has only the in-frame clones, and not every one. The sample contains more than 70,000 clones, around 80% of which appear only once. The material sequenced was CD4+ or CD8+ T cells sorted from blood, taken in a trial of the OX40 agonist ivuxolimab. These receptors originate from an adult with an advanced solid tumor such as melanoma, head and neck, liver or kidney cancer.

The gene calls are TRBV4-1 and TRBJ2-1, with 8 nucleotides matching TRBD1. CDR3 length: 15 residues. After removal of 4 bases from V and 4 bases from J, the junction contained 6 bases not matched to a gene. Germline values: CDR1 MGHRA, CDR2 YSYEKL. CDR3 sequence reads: CASSPGQGTYNEQFF. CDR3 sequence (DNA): TGCGCCAGCAGCCCCGGACAGGGCACATACAATGAGCAGTTCTTC.

The CDR3 here is CATSRTGGTYEQYF. The CDR3, as DNA: TGTGCCACCAGCCGGACAGGGGGCACCTACGAGCAGTACTTC. This chain uses TRBV15 with TRBJ2-7; 11 bases map to TRBD1. The junction had 2 bases not matched to a gene; V was cut back by 5 bases and J by 2 bases. This CDR3 is built from 14 residues. Germline values: CDR1 LNHNV, CDR2 YYDKDF (reference sequence).

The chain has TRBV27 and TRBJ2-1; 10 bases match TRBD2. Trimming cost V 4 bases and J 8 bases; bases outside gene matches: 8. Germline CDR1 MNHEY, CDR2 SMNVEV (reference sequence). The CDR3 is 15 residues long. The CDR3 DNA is TGTGCCAGCAGTTCGCCTAGCGGGAGTATTGATGAGCAGTTCTTC. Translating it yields CASSSPSGSIDEQFF.

In DNA, the CDR3 is TGTGCCAGCAGCTCCGGTACTCCCAAAGATGCCCAGTACTTC. Translating it yields CASSSGTPKDAQYF. V usage is TRBV7-9 and J usage is TRBJ2-5; the D is unclear. The V and J ends lost 4 bases and 9 bases respectively, with 18 bases between them. The germline V gene has CDR1 SEHNR and CDR2 FQNEAQ (reference sequence). CDR3 length: 14 residues.

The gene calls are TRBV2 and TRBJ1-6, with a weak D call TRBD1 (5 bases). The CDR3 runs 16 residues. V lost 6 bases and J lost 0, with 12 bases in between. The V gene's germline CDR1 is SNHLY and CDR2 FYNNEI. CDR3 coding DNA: TGTGCCAGCAGAGATGGGGGTCCCTCCTATAATTCACCCCTCCACTTT. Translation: CASRDGGPSYNSPLHF.

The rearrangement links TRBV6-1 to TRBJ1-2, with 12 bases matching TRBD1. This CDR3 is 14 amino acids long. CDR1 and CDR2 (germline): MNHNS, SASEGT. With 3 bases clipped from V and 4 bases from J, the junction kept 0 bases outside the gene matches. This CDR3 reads CASSEGQGAYGYTF. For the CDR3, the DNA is TGTGCCAGCAGTGAGGGACAGGGGGCCTATGGCTACACCTTC.

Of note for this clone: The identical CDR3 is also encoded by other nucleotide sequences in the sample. The CDR3: CASSLRQGDSPLHF. The CDR3 DNA is TGTGCCAGCAGTTTACGACAGGGGGATTCACCCCTCCACTTT. The chain uses TRBV28 and TRBJ1-6; 9 bases line up with TRBD1. The germline CDR1 and CDR2 sequences are MDHEN and SYDVKM. This CDR3 is 14 amino acids long. V was pared by 2 bases and J by 8 bases, with 1 base of the junction left unmatched.

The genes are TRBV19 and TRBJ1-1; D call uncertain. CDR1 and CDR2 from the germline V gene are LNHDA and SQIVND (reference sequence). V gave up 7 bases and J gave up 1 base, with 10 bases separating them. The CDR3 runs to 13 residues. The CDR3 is CASTTSENTEAFF. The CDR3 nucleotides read TGTGCCAGTACGACTTCTGAGAACACTGAAGCTTTCTTT.

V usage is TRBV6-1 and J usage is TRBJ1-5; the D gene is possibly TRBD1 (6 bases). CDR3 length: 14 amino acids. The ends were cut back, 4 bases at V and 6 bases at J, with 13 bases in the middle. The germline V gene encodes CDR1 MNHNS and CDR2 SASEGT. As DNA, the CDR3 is TGTGCCAGCAGTGCACAGGGAGGGGGTCAGCCCCAGCATTTT. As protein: CASSAQGGGQPQHF.

CDR3 in amino acids: CASNPGGTVGTQYF. The CDR3 nucleotides are TGTGCCAGCAATCCGGGAGGTACGGTAGGTACGCAGTATTTT. The chain is built from TRBV28 and TRBJ2-3, with TRBD2 identical over 7 bases. With V trimmed by 7 bases and J by 8 bases, 12 bases remained unmatched. CDR3 length: 14 residues. Germline V gene sequence: CDR1 MDHEN, CDR2 SYDVKM.

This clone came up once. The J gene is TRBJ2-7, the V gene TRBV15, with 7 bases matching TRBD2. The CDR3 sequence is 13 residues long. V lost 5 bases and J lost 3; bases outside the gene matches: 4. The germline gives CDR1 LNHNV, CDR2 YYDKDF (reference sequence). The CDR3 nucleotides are TGTGCCACCAGCGGGGGACTAAGCTACGAGCAGTACTTC. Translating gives CATSGGLSYEQYF. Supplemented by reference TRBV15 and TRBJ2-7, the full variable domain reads DAMVIQNPRYQVTQFGKPVTLSCSQTLNHNVMYWYQQKSSQAPKLLFHYYDKDFNNEADTPDNFQSRRPNTSFCFLDIRSPGLGDTAMYLCATSGGLSYEQYFGPGTRLTVT.

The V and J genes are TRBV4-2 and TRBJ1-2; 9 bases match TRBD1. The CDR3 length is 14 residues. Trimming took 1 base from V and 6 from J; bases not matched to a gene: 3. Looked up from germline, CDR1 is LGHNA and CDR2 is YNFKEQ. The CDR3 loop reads CASSQGQGENGYTF. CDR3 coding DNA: TGTGCCAGCAGCCAAGGACAGGGGGAAAATGGCTACACCTTC.

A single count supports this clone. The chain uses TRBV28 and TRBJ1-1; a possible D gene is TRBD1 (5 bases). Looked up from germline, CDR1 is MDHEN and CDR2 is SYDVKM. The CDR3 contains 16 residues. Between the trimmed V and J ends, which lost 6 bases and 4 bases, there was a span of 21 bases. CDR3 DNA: TGTGCCAGCAGCCAGTACCTCGGGGCTCGGGGCACTGAAGCTTTCTTT. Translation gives CASSQYLGARGTEAFF.

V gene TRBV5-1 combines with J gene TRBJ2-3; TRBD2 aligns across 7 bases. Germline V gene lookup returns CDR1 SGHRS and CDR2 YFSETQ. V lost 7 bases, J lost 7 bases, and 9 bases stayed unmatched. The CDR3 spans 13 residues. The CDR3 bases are TGCGCCAGCGGGGCGGGAGCCTCAAATACGCAGTATTTT. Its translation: CASGAGASNTQYF.

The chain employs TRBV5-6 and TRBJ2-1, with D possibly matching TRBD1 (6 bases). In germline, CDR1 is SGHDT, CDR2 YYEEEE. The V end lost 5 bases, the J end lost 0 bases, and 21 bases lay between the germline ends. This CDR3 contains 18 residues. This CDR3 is CASRPQGIGPDSYNEQFF. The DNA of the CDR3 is TGTGCCAGCAGGCCACAGGGTATCGGACCCGACTCCTACAATGAGCAGTTCTTC. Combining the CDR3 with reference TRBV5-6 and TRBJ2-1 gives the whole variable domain DAGVTQSPTHLIKTRGQQVTLRCSPKSGHDTVSWYQQALGQGPQFIFQYYEEEERQRGNFPDRFSGHQFPNYSSELNVNALLLGDSALYLCASRPQGIGPDSYNEQFFGPGTRLTVL.

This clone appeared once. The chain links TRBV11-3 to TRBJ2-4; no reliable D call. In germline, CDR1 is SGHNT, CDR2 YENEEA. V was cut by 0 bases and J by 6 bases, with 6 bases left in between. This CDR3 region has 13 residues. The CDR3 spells CASSLDLGNIQYF. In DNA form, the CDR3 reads TGTGCCAGCAGCTTAGATCTAGGAAACATTCAGTACTTC.

CDR3 DNA sequence: TGTGCCAGCAGTCCGGCGGGACCCTACGAGCAGTACTTC. The encoded protein is CASSPAGPYEQYF. This chain joins TRBV6-5 and TRBJ2-7, with D possibly matching TRBD2 (6 bases). The germline V and J ends were trimmed by 5 bases and 2 bases, with 10 bases remaining between them. Germline CDR1 and CDR2: MNHEY and SVGAGI. CDR3 size: 13 residues.

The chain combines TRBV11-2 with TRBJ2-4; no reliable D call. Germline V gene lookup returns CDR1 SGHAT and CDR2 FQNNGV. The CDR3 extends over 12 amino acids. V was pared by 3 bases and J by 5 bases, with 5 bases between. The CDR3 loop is CASSFTQNIQYF. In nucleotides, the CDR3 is TGTGCCAGCAGCTTTACCCAAAACATTCAGTACTTC.

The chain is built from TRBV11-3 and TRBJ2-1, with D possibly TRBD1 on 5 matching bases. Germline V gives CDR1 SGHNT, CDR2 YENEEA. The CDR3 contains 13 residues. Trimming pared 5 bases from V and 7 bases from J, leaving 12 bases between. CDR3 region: CASSPQTANEQFF. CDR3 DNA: TGTGCCAGCAGCCCTCAGACAGCGAATGAGCAGTTCTTC.

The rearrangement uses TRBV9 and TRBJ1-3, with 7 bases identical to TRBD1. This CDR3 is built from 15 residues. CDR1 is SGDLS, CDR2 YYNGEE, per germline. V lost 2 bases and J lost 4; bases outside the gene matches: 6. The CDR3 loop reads CASSVTVTGGNTIYF. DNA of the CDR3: TGTGCCAGCAGCGTGACCGTGACAGGGGGAAACACCATATATTTT.